This T cell receptor beta chain was captured in a study of T-cell reconstitution after alpha-beta-depleted transplantation in children. Study-level results: Several patients had high TCRbeta diversity at day 60; it came from surviving recipient T cells and thymic progenitors. One year after transplant, T-cell counts and diversity came mostly from newly produced T cells. Where alpha-beta T cells came from about two months after transplant was reportedly several hundred expanded graft clones.

This CDR3 has 16 residues. CDR1 and CDR2 from the germline V gene are ENHRY and SYGVKD. Trimming took off 4 bases at V and 5 bases at J, with 19 bases between the two ends. TCRbeta library preparation incorporated unique molecular identifiers. TCRdb re-called the PCR reads with MiXCR, one entry per CDR3 protein. The top ten clones hold 9.1% of a sample with around 300,000 distinct CDR3 sequences, over 7.5% of them seen once. This clonotype was seen repeatedly, ten times or more. Its antigen is as yet unknown. The clonotype originates from a female patient aged 2 to 10 who had a stem cell transplant for Fanconi anemia, so the T cells may come from the graft donor. The chain couples TRBV10-3 to TRBJ2-3; D remains ambiguous. The sample in question was peripheral blood, obtained 360 days after TCRalphabeta/CD19-depleted stem cell transplant. CDR3 region: CAISGLLDGRVDTQYF. DNA for the CDR3: TGTGCCATCAGTGGTTTGTTGGACGGAAGGGTAGATACGCAGTATTTT.